This entry lists 29 T cell receptor beta chains sequenced from one sample in a study of cytomegalovirus exposure and HLA in healthy donors. The PCR made use of 60 Vbeta and 13 Jbeta primers. Assay used: immunoSEQ multiplex PCR; TCRdb lists only in-frame clones, some missing. The clone table shows approximately 120,000 clones, with the ten largest holding 2.2%. Sequencing was performed on PBMCs. The receptors were gathered from a man aged 35-49 years in good health and CMV-seronegative.

The chain combines TRBV6-5 with TRBJ2-7; a weak D match, TRBD1 (5 bases). Germline CDR1 MNHEY, CDR2 SVGAGI. The CDR3 is 13 amino acids. Trimming pared 7 bases from V and 1 base from J, leaving 11 bases between. The CDR3 DNA is TGTGCCAGCACCCGACAGCCTTCCTACGAGCAGTACTTC. Residues: CASTRQPSYEQYF.

This chain connects TRBV11-3 to TRBJ1-2; tentative D call: TRBD1 (5 bases). Looked up from germline, CDR1 is SGHNT and CDR2 is YENEEA. Deletions cut 1 base from V and 3 bases from J, with 12 bases between. This CDR3 has 15 residues. The CDR3 loop is CASSLVGTGDYGYTF. Written as DNA, the CDR3 is TGTGCCAGCAGCTTAGTAGGGACGGGAGACTATGGCTACACCTTC.

The V gene is TRBV28, the J gene TRBJ2-7; possibly TRBD1 for D (6 bases). Germline CDR1 reads MDHEN; CDR2 reads SYDVKM. The CDR3 totals 14 residues. The ends were cut back, 1 base at V and 3 bases at J, with 10 bases in the middle. The CDR3 loop reads CASSLYTGLYEQYF. CDR3 sequence (DNA): TGTGCCAGCAGTTTATACACAGGGCTCTACGAGCAGTACTTC.

The CDR3, as DNA: TGTGCCAGCTCGCTACTAGCGGATACCGGGGAGCTGTTTTTT. The encoded protein is CASSLLADTGELFF. The V gene is TRBV18, the J gene TRBJ2-2; 8 bases are shared with TRBD2. The CDR3 spans 14 residues. Germline CDR1 KGHSH, CDR2 LQKENI. Trimming at V came to 6 bases and at J to 5 bases, leaving 5 bases not matched to a gene.

V is TRBV5-1 and J is TRBJ2-2; D gene ambiguous. The CDR3 loop spans 16 amino acids. The V end was cut by 1 base, the J end by 6 bases, with 16 bases between. The germline V gene encodes CDR1 SGHRS and CDR2 YFSETQ. This chain's CDR3 is CASSLPDLERPGELFF. CDR3 bases: TGCGCCAGCAGCTTGCCCGATTTGGAGAGGCCCGGGGAGCTGTTTTTT. Variable domain in full (rest from reference TRBV5-1 and TRBJ2-2): KAGVTQTPRYLIKTRGQQVTLSCSPISGHRSVSWYQQTPGQGLQFLFEYFSETQRNKGNFPGRFSGRQFSNSRSEMNVSTLELGDSALYLCASSLPDLERPGELFFGEGSRLTVL.

The rearrangement uses TRBV25-1 and TRBJ1-2, with TRBD1 matching over 10 bases. This CDR3 region has 14 residues. Germline assignment: CDR1 MGHDK and CDR2 SYGVNS. After removal of 3 bases from V and 8 bases from J, the junction contained 6 bases not matched to a gene. CDR3 in amino acids: CASSDRQGAEGYTF. The DNA for the CDR3 is TGTGCCAGCAGTGACCGACAGGGGGCGGAGGGCTACACCTTC.

The J gene is TRBJ2-3, the V gene TRBV4-1; TRBD2 matches 11 bases. The CDR3 is 18 amino acids. V gave up 5 bases and J gave up 2 bases; unmatched junction bases: 12. Germline loops: CDR1 MGHRA, CDR2 YSYEKL. CDR3 coding DNA: TGCGCCAGCAGCTCGCTTAACATACTAGCGGGAGACACAGATACGCAGTATTTT. This codes for CASSSLNILAGDTDTQYF.

The gene calls are TRBV27 and TRBJ2-7; perhaps TRBD1 as D (5 bases). The CDR3 length is 14 residues. In germline, CDR1 is MNHEY, CDR2 SMNVEV (reference sequence). V was cut by 0 bases and J by 2 bases, with 8 bases left in between. The CDR3 coding sequence is TGTGCCAGCAGTTTATCCCAGGGTACCTACGAGCAGTACTTC. Translating gives CASSLSQGTYEQYF.

The gene calls are TRBV30 and TRBJ2-1; maybe TRBD1 (5 bases). The CDR3 runs 14 residues. Trimming removed 2 bases from V and 4 bases from J, with 12 bases in between. Germline V gene lookup returns CDR1 GTSNPN and CDR2 SVGIG (reference sequence). The CDR3 sequence: CAWSPGMGYNEQFF. The CDR3, as DNA: TGTGCCTGGAGTCCAGGGATGGGGTACAATGAGCAGTTCTTC.

The V gene is TRBV28, the J gene TRBJ2-1; no definite D call. CDR1 is MDHEN, CDR2 SYDVKM, per germline. This CDR3 is built from 18 residues. V lost 4 bases to trimming and J lost 6 bases, with 25 bases between them. The CDR3 loop is CASSSLPIGNQRVNEQFF. The CDR3 nucleotides are TGTGCCAGCAGTTCCCTCCCTATAGGTAATCAGCGTGTCAATGAGCAGTTCTTC.

The V call is TRBV5-6, the J call TRBJ2-7; 8 nucleotides match TRBD1. This CDR3 is built from 16 residues. The J segment lost 3 bases and the V segment lost 1 base, leaving 9 bases of the junction unmatched. Germline V CDR1 and CDR2: SGHDT, YYEEEE. The CDR3 sequence is CASSLFGQGGFYEQYF. The CDR3, as DNA: TGTGCCAGCAGCTTGTTCGGACAGGGAGGTTTCTACGAGCAGTACTTC.

The genes are TRBV29-1 and TRBJ2-1; 12 positions match TRBD2. Unmatched junction bases numbered 9, after V lost 6 bases and J lost 9 bases. This CDR3 is 14 amino acids long. CDR1 is SQVTM, CDR2 ANQGSEA, per germline. CDR3 in amino acids: CSVTSGSYSPEQFF. The CDR3 DNA reads as TGCAGCGTGACTAGCGGGAGTTACTCTCCTGAGCAGTTCTTC.

This chain uses TRBV9 with TRBJ2-1, with no clear D. Trimming took off 0 bases at V and 12 bases at J, with 16 bases between the two ends. This CDR3 has 14 residues. Germline lookup yields CDR1 SGDLS and CDR2 YYNGEE. The CDR3 DNA sequence: TGTGCCAGCAGCGTAGCTCGGTCCGCTTATGGGCAGTTCTTC. As protein: CASSVARSAYGQFF.

The chain employs TRBV6-5 and TRBJ2-7; TRBD2 matches 11 bases. Germline V lookup: CDR1 MNHEY, CDR2 SVGAGI. This CDR3 has 16 amino acids. The V gene end was trimmed by 2 bases and the J gene end by 3 bases; junction bases not matched to a gene: 6. The CDR3 DNA reads TGTGCCAGCAGTTACAAGGGACTAGCGGCCCTCTACGAGCAGTACTTC. Translating it yields CASSYKGLAALYEQYF.

CDR3 DNA: TGTGCCAGCAGGCGGGTCGGATTACGGGGTAAAGAGACCCAGTACTTC. Translating gives CASRRVGLRGKETQYF. The V call is TRBV5-6, the J call TRBJ2-5; D is perhaps TRBD2 (5 bases). This CDR3 has 16 amino acids. Trimming removed 5 bases at V and 3 bases at J, with 20 bases between. Germline CDR1 SGHDT, CDR2 YYEEEE.

This rearrangement joins TRBV10-3 to TRBJ1-2, with D tentatively TRBD1 (5 bases). The CDR3 is 14 amino acids. Trimming stripped 5 bases from V and 1 base from J, with 11 bases between. Per the germline V gene, CDR1 is ENHRY and CDR2 is SYGVKD. The CDR3 reads CAISRQSDNYGYTF. The CDR3 coding sequence is TGTGCCATCAGTCGACAGTCCGATAACTATGGCTACACCTTC.

The chain combines TRBV29-1 with TRBJ2-7, with TRBD1 matching over 8 bases. There are 13 residues in the CDR3. Per germline, CDR1 SQVTM and CDR2 ANQGSEA. After removal of 4 bases from V and 0 bases from J, the junction contained 2 bases not matched to a gene. The CDR3 is CSVGQGISYEQYF. The CDR3, as DNA: TGCAGCGTTGGACAGGGGATCTCCTACGAGCAGTACTTC.

The chain couples TRBV2 to TRBJ2-7; 9 bases align to TRBD2. CDR3 size: 14 residues. The trim removed 11 bases at V and 3 bases at J, leaving 11 bases unmatched. Germline loops: CDR1 SNHLY, CDR2 FYNNEI. CDR3 bases: TGTGCCCTCCTGTCCGGGACTAGCTTCTACGAGCAGTACTTC. It codes for CALLSGTSFYEQYF.

The chain has TRBV7-8 and TRBJ1-2; possible D gene TRBD1, 6 bases. V was trimmed by 5 bases and J by 0 bases, leaving 19 bases between them. The CDR3 contains 17 residues. Germline-derived CDR1 and CDR2 are SGHVS and FQNEAQ. The CDR3 sequence: CASSRRGTRRANYGYTF. In DNA form, the CDR3 reads TGTGCCAGCAGCCGCAGGGGCACCCGGAGAGCTAACTATGGCTACACCTTC.

This sequence joins TRBV6-1 and TRBJ1-2; D perhaps matches TRBD1 (6 bases). Trimming pared 8 bases from V and 1 base from J, leaving 14 bases between. CDR1 is MNHNS, CDR2 SASEGT, per germline. The CDR3 totals 14 residues. CDR3 sequence: CASVRGEFNYGYTF. The CDR3 DNA reads TGTGCCAGCGTCAGGGGCGAATTTAACTATGGCTACACCTTC.

The chain carries TRBV2 and TRBJ1-1, with D hard to call. Deletions cut 2 bases from V and 2 bases from J, with 9 bases between. The CDR3 has 14 amino acids. CDR1 and CDR2 from the germline V gene are SNHLY and FYNNEI. The CDR3 here is CASSEQAANTEAFF. In nucleotides, the CDR3 is TGTGCCAGCAGTGAACAGGCAGCAAACACTGAAGCTTTCTTT.

This sequence joins TRBV7-8 and TRBJ1-5, with D perhaps matching TRBD1 (6 bases). This CDR3 spans 17 amino acids. Deletions cut 4 bases from V and 3 bases from J, with 19 bases between. CDR1 SGHVS and CDR2 FQNEAQ come from the germline V gene. The CDR3 reads CASSSWTTGFFNQPQHF. The CDR3 nucleotides are TGTGCCAGCAGCTCCTGGACCACAGGGTTTTTCAATCAGCCCCAGCATTTT.

The chain employs TRBV2 and TRBJ1-4; D ambiguous. Trimming left V 5 bases short and J 8 bases short, with 3 bases between. CDR3 length: 10 amino acids. Germline values: CDR1 SNHLY, CDR2 FYNNEI. The DNA for the CDR3 is TGTGCCAGCAGTCTCGAAAAACTGTTTTTT. This encodes CASSLEKLFF.

The chain recombines TRBV7-2 with TRBJ1-2, with a tentative D call TRBD1 (5 bases). V lost 4 bases, J lost 8 bases, and 23 bases lay in between. Germline V gene sequence: CDR1 SGHTA, CDR2 FQGNSA. The CDR3 sequence is 16 residues long. The CDR3 DNA sequence: TGTGCCAGCAGCTCGACTGAGGGGAGTAAACGGGAGGGCTACACCTTC. Its protein product is CASSSTEGSKREGYTF.

The chain uses TRBV6-5 and TRBJ1-2, with D possibly being TRBD1 (5 bases). V lost 6 bases, J lost 0 bases, and 14 bases lay in between. The CDR3 is made up of 15 amino acids. Germline loops: CDR1 MNHEY, CDR2 SVGAGI. CDR3 nucleotide sequence: TGTGCCAGCAGACATGACAGTAGACCTAACTATGGCTACACCTTC. Translated: CASRHDSRPNYGYTF.

The chain combines TRBV6-6 with TRBJ2-5; 9 nucleotides match TRBD2. Trimming took 2 bases from V and 5 from J; bases not matched to a gene: 6. Germline values: CDR1 MNHNY, CDR2 SVGAGI (reference sequence). The CDR3 sequence is 15 residues long. In DNA form, the CDR3 reads TGTGCCAGCAGTTACAACGGACTAGCGTACGAGACCCAGTACTTC. Amino acids: CASSYNGLAYETQYF.

The chain links TRBV11-2 to TRBJ2-2; 7 bases are shared with TRBD1. The germline CDR1 and CDR2 sequences are SGHAT and FQNNGV. Losses at the gene ends were 5 bases for V and 5 bases for J; bases not matched to a gene: 11. The CDR3 is 16 amino acids. The CDR3 DNA reads TGTGCCAGCAGCCCGGGAACCTCAGGGGGAACCGGGGAGCTGTTTTTT. The encoded protein is CASSPGTSGGTGELFF.

V is TRBV15 and J is TRBJ2-6; TRBD1 might be the D (6 bases). Trimming shortened V by 3 bases and J by 0 bases, and 15 bases separated the two germline ends. Per the germline V gene, CDR1 is LNHNV and CDR2 is YYDKDF (reference sequence). The length of the CDR3 is 18 residues. The CDR3 reads CATSSFRQANSGANVLTF. The CDR3 region has the DNA TGTGCCACCAGCAGTTTTAGACAGGCCAACTCTGGGGCCAACGTCCTGACTTTC.

The rearrangement uses TRBV6-1 and TRBJ2-6, with D hard to call. This CDR3 region has 15 residues. V lost 4 bases to trimming and J lost 0 bases, with 7 bases between them. In germline, CDR1 is MNHNS, CDR2 SASEGT. The CDR3 loop is CASSVVSSGANVLTF. As DNA, the CDR3 is TGTGCCAGCAGTGTGGTGAGCTCTGGGGCCAACGTCCTGACTTTC.